Below, one T cell receptor (beta chain) is given with its context. Here immunoSEQ multiplex PCR was the method, and the copy in TCRdb shows in-frame clones only, minus some. Among over a million clones, 98% were seen once, and the ten largest hold about 0.4%. The sample is drawn from a study of shared clonotypes between healthy human individuals. The junction had 2 bases not matched to a gene; V was cut back by 3 bases and J by 7 bases. The CDR3 is made up of 15 amino acids. The germline gives CDR1 KGHSH, CDR2 LQKENI. This clonotype was sampled from a man aged 25 to 40 in good health. What was sequenced was naive CD4+ T cells sorted from blood. As to subset: CD45RA+ positively selected. The chain combines TRBV18 with TRBJ2-2; 13 bases line up with TRBD2. The CDR3 loop reads CASSPGLAGFGELFF. Written as DNA, the CDR3 is TGTGCCAGCTCACCGGGACTAGCGGGATTCGGGGAGCTGTTTTTT.